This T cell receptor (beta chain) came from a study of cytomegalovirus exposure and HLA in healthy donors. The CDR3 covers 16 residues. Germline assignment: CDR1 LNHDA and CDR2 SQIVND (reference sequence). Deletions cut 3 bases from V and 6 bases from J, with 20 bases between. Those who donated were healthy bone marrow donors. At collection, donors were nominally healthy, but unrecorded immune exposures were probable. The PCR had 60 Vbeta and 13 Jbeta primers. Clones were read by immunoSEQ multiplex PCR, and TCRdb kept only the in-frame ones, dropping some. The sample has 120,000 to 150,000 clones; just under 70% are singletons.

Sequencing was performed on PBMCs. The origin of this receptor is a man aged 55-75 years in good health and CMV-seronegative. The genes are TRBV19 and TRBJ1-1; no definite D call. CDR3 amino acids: CASSILGPGGGAEAFF. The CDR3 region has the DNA TGTGCCAGTAGTATCCTAGGACCGGGAGGAGGTGCTGAAGCTTTCTTT.